Presented here are 5 T cell receptor beta chains from one specimen sequenced in a study of blood T cells in healthy people across ages. A J-beta primer mix and a sample-barcoded 5' primer were used in a second PCR of roughly 6 to 12 cycles. Using its own MiXCR run on the 5' RACE reads, TCRdb lists one record per CDR3 protein. This repertoire shows roughly 800,000 distinct CDR3 sequences, 36% found once; its top ten account for over 10%. Sequences were obtained from blood. These receptors originate from a man between 18 and 35 years old in good health.

The chain combines TRBV12-3 or TRBV12-4 with TRBJ2-1; possible D gene TRBD2, 6 bases. Trimming removed 6 bases from V and 6 bases from J, with 21 bases in between. The CDR3 loop spans 16 amino acids. The CDR3 region has the DNA TGTGCCAGCAGCCAGGGACTCCCAAGCGGGTCCAATGAGCAGTTCTTC. This encodes CASSQGLPSGSNEQFF.

The J gene is TRBJ2-3, the V gene TRBV4-1, with TRBD2 matching 11 bases. Germline CDR1 is MGHRA and CDR2 is YSYEKL. The CDR3 consists of 17 residues. V lost 4 bases and J lost 0; bases outside the gene matches: 6. The CDR3 reads CASSPSGGPSSTDTQYF. The CDR3 nucleotides are TGCGCCAGCAGCCCTAGCGGGGGGCCTTCTAGCACAGATACGCAGTATTTT.

The chain recombines TRBV20-1 with TRBJ2-7; TRBD2 matches 16 bases. Trimming cost V 5 bases and J 2 bases; bases outside gene matches: 6. CDR3 length: 16 residues. Per the germline V gene, CDR1 is DFQATT and CDR2 is SNEGSKA (reference sequence). The CDR3 spells CSAAGTSGRVTYEQYF. Written as DNA, the CDR3 is TGCAGTGCTGCCGGGACTAGCGGGAGGGTAACCTACGAGCAGTACTTC.

The CDR3 DNA is TGTGCCATCAGTGAATATATCGGGGACACTGAAGCTTTCTTT. This translates into CAISEYIGDTEAFF. The chain combines TRBV10-3 with TRBJ1-1; D not certain. V shed 3 bases and J shed 3 bases, with 11 bases lying between them. The CDR3 length is 14 residues. CDR1 ENHRY and CDR2 SYGVKD come from the germline V gene.

In this sample, this clonotype turned up a few times. The chain has TRBV5-1 and TRBJ2-2; the D gene is possibly TRBD1 (5 bases). V lost 2 bases to trimming and J lost 1 base, with 9 bases between them. Germline V lookup: CDR1 SGHRS, CDR2 YFSETQ. The CDR3 runs to 15 residues. CDR3 loop: CASSLTGVNTGELFF. CDR3 DNA sequence: TGCGCCAGCAGCTTAACAGGAGTGAACACCGGGGAGCTGTTTTTT.